These 7 T cell receptor beta chains came from one sample sequenced in a study of control samples from healthy donors and cancer patients. TCRdb's table, derived via immunoSEQ multiplex PCR, lists solely in-frame clones and lacks some. The sample yields 200,000 or so clones, around 94% seen once. Sequenced sample: blood. The receptor set was obtained from a man aged 50 to 59 in good health.

The V gene is TRBV19, the J gene TRBJ2-4, with 7 positions matching TRBD1. CDR1 and CDR2 from the germline V gene are LNHDA and SQIVND (reference sequence). J was trimmed by 11 bases and V by 4 bases; bases with no gene match: 8. The CDR3 is made up of 13 amino acids. The DNA of the CDR3 is TGTGCCAGTAGTAAAGACAGGGCTGTGTTTCAGTACTTC. Residues: CASSKDRAVFQYF.

This clone was seen just once. The rearrangement uses TRBV2 and TRBJ2-4; 9 bases are a match to TRBD1. Germline CDR1 is SNHLY and CDR2 is FYNNEI. The CDR3 consists of 15 residues. Unmatched junction bases numbered 3, after V lost 6 bases and J lost 0 bases. The DNA for the CDR3 is TGTGCCAGCAGCATGACAGGGGGAGCCAAAAACATTCAGTACTTC. It yields the protein CASSMTGGAKNIQYF.

This clone was seen a single time. The chain links TRBV3-1 (or the pseudogene TRBV3-2) to TRBJ1-1; 10 bases are a match to TRBD1. CDR3 length equals 14 residues. The germline gives CDR1 LGHDT, CDR2 YNNKEL (reference sequence). V shed 1 base and J 9 bases; nucleotides not matched to a gene: 5. The CDR3 loop is CASSQAGQGTKAFF. CDR3 nucleotide sequence: TGTGCCAGCAGCCAAGCGGGACAGGGGACCAAAGCTTTCTTT.

Turning to this clone: The sample carries other DNA sequences with the same CDR3. J is TRBJ1-5 and V is TRBV6-2 or TRBV6-3; a possible D gene is TRBD1 (5 bases). The CDR3 runs to 16 residues. V was shortened by 0 bases and J by 1 base, with 10 bases between the two germline ends. Germline V lookup: CDR1 MNHEY, CDR2 SVGEGT. The CDR3 protein is CASSYSGRGSNQPQHF. The CDR3, as DNA: TGTGCCAGCAGTTACTCGGGTCGGGGGAGCAATCAGCCCCAGCATTTT.

This rearrangement joins TRBV5-6 to TRBJ1-2; 9 nucleotides line up with TRBD1. The CDR3 contains 15 residues. Germline trimming cut 4 bases from V and 4 bases from J; bases unmatched to any gene: 8. CDR1 and CDR2 (germline): SGHDT, YYEEEE. CDR3 nucleotide sequence: TGTGCCAGCAGCACCCGGGACAGGGATGCCTATGGCTACACCTTC. It codes for CASSTRDRDAYGYTF.

This clone is a singleton in its sample. V gene TRBV3-1 (or the pseudogene TRBV3-2) combines with J gene TRBJ2-1; the D is unclear. The CDR3 covers 14 residues. V was pared by 3 bases and J by 8 bases, with 14 bases between. Germline CDR1 and CDR2: LGHDT and YNNKEL (reference sequence). Written as DNA, the CDR3 is TGTGCCAGCAGCCACGTCTCTCCGGCGTATGAGCAGTTCTTC. Its protein is CASSHVSPAYEQFF.

The rearrangement links TRBV3-1 (or the pseudogene TRBV3-2) to TRBJ1-3; D call uncertain. With 3 bases removed from V and 2 bases from J, the gap between germline ends came to 5 bases. This CDR3 is built from 13 residues. CDR1 and CDR2 from the germline V gene are LGHDT and YNNKEL (reference sequence). The CDR3 DNA sequence: TGTGCCAGCAGCCAGGGGACTGGAAACACCATATATTTT. Its protein product is CASSQGTGNTIYF.